This TCR beta chain was obtained from a study of blood T cell repertoires in COVID-19. Across the whole study: The United States, Italy and Spain supplied acute and convalescent COVID-19 samples. Nucleic acid was either cDNA or gDNA, and it came from T cells, B-cell-depleted T cells, or PBMCs.

Seattle's cohort entered during active infection and was followed longitudinally. The authors' processing: Nucleated cell counts were estimated from reference gene primer amplification. The protocol was immunoSEQ multiplex PCR, while the TCRdb copy is restricted to in-frame clones and leaves out a portion. That table is the source of V, J and clone size, and D and trimming were worked out from the DNA. This sample has 200,000 to 300,000 clones, with 80% to 90% found just once. This receptor was taken from a woman of 80 years or more with COVID-19, enrolled during active disease. The specimen sequenced was peripheral blood.

Here the CDR3 DNA reads TGTGCCAGCAGTCAATGGGACGGGGGGCAGTTCTTC. It specifies CASSQWDGGQFF. This chain links TRBV6-6 with TRBJ2-1, with D tentatively TRBD2 (6 bases). The CDR3 runs to 12 residues. The V gene's germline CDR1 is MNHNY and CDR2 SVGAGI (reference sequence). Trimming removed 5 bases at V and 12 bases at J, with 14 bases between.